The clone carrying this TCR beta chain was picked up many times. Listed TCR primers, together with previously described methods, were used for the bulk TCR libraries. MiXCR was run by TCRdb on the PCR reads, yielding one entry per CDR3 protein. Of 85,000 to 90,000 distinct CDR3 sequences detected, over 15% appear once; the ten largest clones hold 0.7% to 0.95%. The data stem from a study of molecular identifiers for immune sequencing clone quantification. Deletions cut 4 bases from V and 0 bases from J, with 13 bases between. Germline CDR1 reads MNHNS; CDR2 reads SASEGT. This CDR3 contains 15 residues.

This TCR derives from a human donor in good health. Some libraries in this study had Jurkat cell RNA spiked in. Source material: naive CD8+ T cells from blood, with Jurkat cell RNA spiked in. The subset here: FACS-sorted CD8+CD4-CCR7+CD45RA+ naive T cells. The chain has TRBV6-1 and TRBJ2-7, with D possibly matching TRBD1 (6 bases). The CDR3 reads CASSALDSSSYEQYF. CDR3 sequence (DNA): TGTGCCAGCAGTGCCCTGGACAGCAGCTCCTACGAGCAGTACTTC.